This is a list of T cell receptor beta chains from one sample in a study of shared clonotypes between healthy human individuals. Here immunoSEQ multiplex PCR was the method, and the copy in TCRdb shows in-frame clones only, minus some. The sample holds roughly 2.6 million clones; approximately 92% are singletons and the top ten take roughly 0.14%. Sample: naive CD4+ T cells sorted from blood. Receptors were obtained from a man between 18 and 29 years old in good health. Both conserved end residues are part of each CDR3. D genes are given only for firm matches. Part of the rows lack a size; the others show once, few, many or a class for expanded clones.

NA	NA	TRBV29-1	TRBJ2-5	TGCAGCGCTGTCCTGGGGTGGGAGACCCAGTACTTC	CSAVLGWETQYF
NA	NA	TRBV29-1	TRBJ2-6	TGCAGCGTTTACACACAGCCCCCCTCTGGGGCCAACGTCCTGACTTTC	CSVYTQPPSGANVLTF
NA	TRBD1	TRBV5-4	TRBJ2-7	TGTGCCAGCAGCTTGGGTCAAGACAGGGTGGGCGAGCAGTACTTC	CASSLGQDRVGEQYF
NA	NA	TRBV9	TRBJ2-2	TGTGCCAGCAGCGCAGAGGGACAGAACACCGGGGAGCTGTTTTTT	CASSAEGQNTGELFF
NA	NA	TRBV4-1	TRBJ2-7	TGCGCCAGCAGCCAAGGTTTCAGCTCCTACGAGCAGTACTTC	CASSQGFSSYEQYF
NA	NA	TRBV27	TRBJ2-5	TGTGCCAGCAGTTTATCGGCCCTAGGGGAGGAGACCCAGTACTTC	CASSLSALGEETQYF
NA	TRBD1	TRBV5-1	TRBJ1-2	TGCGCCAGCAGCCACGACAGGGTCGGAGGCTACACCTTC	CASSHDRVGGYTF
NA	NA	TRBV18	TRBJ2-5	TGTGCCAGCTCAGGGGTCCGAAGGGAAGAGACCCAGTACTTC	CASSGVRREETQYF
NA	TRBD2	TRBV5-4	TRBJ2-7	TGTGCCAGCAGCAAGGGACTAGCGGGAGGAACGCGGGAGCAGTACTTC	CASSKGLAGGTREQYF
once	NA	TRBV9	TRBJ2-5	TGTGCCAGCAGCGTAGACGAGGAGGGGGAGACCCAGTACTTC	CASSVDEEGETQYF
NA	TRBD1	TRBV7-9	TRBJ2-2	TGTGCCAGCAGCTTAGCACCACCAGGGGGTGGCACCGGGGAGCTGTTTTTT	CASSLAPPGGGTGELFF
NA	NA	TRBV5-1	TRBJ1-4	TGCGCCAGCAGCCCAGTTGGGGGTGGCAGGACAGAAAAACTGTTTTTT	CASSPVGGGRTEKLFF
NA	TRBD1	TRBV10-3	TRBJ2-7	TGTGCCATCAGTGACCCGGGACAGCACTCCTACGAGCAGTACTTC	CAISDPGQHSYEQYF
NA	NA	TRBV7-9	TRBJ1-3	TGTGCCAGCAGCTTCACATGGTCATCTGGAAACACCATATATTTT	CASSFTWSSGNTIYF
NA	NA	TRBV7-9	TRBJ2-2	TGTGCCAGCAGCTTCGACAGCGGGGAGCTGTTTTTT	CASSFDSGELFF
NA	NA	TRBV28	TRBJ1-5	TGTGCCAGCAGTTCCGACGGGTTGAGGCAGCCCCAGCATTTT	CASSSDGLRQPQHF
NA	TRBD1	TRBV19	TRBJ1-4	TGTGCCAGTAGAAAACACGGGGGACAGCCTAATGAAAAACTGTTTTTT	CASRKHGGQPNEKLFF
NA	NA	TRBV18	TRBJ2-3	TGTGCCAGCTCACCAGCAAGTGTTGGCCTGACAGATACGCAGTATTTT	CASSPASVGLTDTQYF
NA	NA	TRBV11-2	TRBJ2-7	TGTGCCAGCAGCTTAGAGGCCGGGGGATCCTACGAGCAGTACTTC	CASSLEAGGSYEQYF
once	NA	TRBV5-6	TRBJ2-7	TGTGCCAGCAGCAATAGGGGTTTACTCTCCTACGAGCAGTACTTC	CASSNRGLLSYEQYF
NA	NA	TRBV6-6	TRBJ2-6	TGTGCCAGCAGCCCGGACGGAAGCTCTGGGGCCAACGTCCTGACTTTC	CASSPDGSSGANVLTF
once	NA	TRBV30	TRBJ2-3	TGTGCCTGTAACCCGGCGGGAACTTCCACAGATACGCAGTATTTT	CACNPAGTSTDTQYF
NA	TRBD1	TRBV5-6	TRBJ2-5	TGTGCCAGCAGCTCACTATGGACAGGGCCGTCGGGAGAGACCCAGTACTTC	CASSSLWTGPSGETQYF
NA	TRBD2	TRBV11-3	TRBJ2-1	TGTGCCAGCAGCTTAGTCGGACTAGCGGGGGGCCCCAGCTCCTACAATGAGCAGTTCTTC	CASSLVGLAGGPSSYNEQFF